A selection of T cell receptor beta chains follows, all from one sample in a study of CD8+ T cells in alopecia areata. The assay was immunoSEQ multiplex PCR, and TCRdb's table has in-frame clones only and misses some. This sample has approximately 180,000 clones, with approximately 52% found just once. The source was CD4+ T cells sorted from blood, collected between weeks 55 and 70, from a patient treated with tofacitinib. The receptors stem from a human donor with alopecia areata. The CDR3 runs from the conserved cysteine through the conserved F or W. The D gene is left open where the match is weak. Clone size appears in some rows only: once, few, many, or a class for an expanded clone.

clone size	V gene	J gene	D gene	CDR3 DNA	CDR3 protein
.	TRBV6-5	TRBJ2-4	TRBD1	TGTGCCAGCAGTCCTTCAGGGGGCCGGAACATTCAGTACTTC	CASSPSGGRNIQYF
many	TRBV29-1	TRBJ1-2	TRBD1	TGCAGCGTCGGAGGACAGGGCCGAGGCTACACCTTC	CSVGGQGRGYTF
.	TRBV6-5	TRBJ2-1	TRBD1	TGTGCCAGCAGTTACTTTGGGACAGGGTACAATGAGCAGTTCTTC	CASSYFGTGYNEQFF
.	TRBV29-1	TRBJ2-5	.	TGCAGCGTTTCCAAGGTACAAGAGACCCAGTACTTC	CSVSKVQETQYF
.	TRBV2	TRBJ2-7	.	TGTGCCAGCAGTGAAGTCAGGCTCTACGAGCAGTACTTC	CASSEVRLYEQYF
.	TRBV6-5	TRBJ1-2	TRBD1	TGTGCCAGCAGTTACTCCCATCCACAGGGGAACTATGGCTACACCTTC	CASSYSHPQGNYGYTF
.	TRBV14	TRBJ1-2	.	TGTGCCAGCAGGACGGTAGGACCGGGCTACACCTTC	CASRTVGPGYTF
.	TRBV4-1	TRBJ2-5	.	TGCGCCAGCAGCCGAGGGGGACAAGAGACCCAGTACTTC	CASSRGGQETQYF
.	TRBV6-5	TRBJ1-1	TRBD1	TGTGCCAGCAGCTACTTGGGGACAGGGGCAGCTTTCTTT	CASSYLGTGAAFF
.	TRBV2	TRBJ1-6	TRBD1	TGTGCCAGCAGCGCAACGGGACAGCCAAATTCACCCCTCCACTTT	CASSATGQPNSPLHF
.	TRBV5-4	TRBJ2-5	TRBD2	TGTGCCAGCAGCTTGGGGCTAGCGGGGATGGCGACCCAGTACTTC	CASSLGLAGMATQYF
few	TRBV4-1	TRBJ1-4	.	TGCGCCAGCAGCCAAGACGGTGGTTGGGCCAGCGCACTGTTTTTT	CASSQDGGWASALFF
.	TRBV19	TRBJ2-7	.	TGTGCCAGTAGTATAGCGGTTTCCTACGAGCAGTACTTC	CASSIAVSYEQYF
once	TRBV30	TRBJ1-1	.	TGTGCCTCGTCGGATTTCACTGAAGCTTTCTTT	CASSDFTEAFF
.	TRBV7-8	TRBJ1-5	.	TGTGCCAGCAGCCTAAGGAGGTCCGCCGGCCAGGGGAATCAGCCCCAGCATTTT	CASSLRRSAGQGNQPQHF
.	TRBV9	TRBJ1-5	TRBD1	TGTGCCAGCAGCGCAGGACAGGGGGAACAGCCCCAGCATTTT	CASSAGQGEQPQHF
.	TRBV4-2	TRBJ1-1	.	TGTGCCAGCAGGGTGGACAGGAACACTGAAGCTTTCTTT	CASRVDRNTEAFF
once	TRBV9	TRBJ2-5	TRBD2	TGTGCCAGCAGCGTAGATAGCGGGGGGTTAGAGACCCAGTACTTC	CASSVDSGGLETQYF